The text below deals with one TCR beta chain. The V segment lost 8 bases and the J segment 2 bases; nucleotides outside the gene matches: 0. The CDR3 runs 13 residues. Germline V lookup: CDR1 SEHNR, CDR2 FQNEAQ (reference sequence). The data belong to a study of blood T cell repertoires in COVID-19. Study information: Both acute and convalescent COVID-19 samples were obtained from the United States, Italy and Spain.

Study processing details: Amplification from reference gene primers served as the basis for estimated nucleated cell counts. TCRdb's copy holds only in-frame clones and misses some; the assay was immunoSEQ multiplex PCR. The DNA was the basis for D and trimming; V, J and clone size are from that table. The sample has under 300,000 clones; about 85% are singletons. The clonotype originates from a woman aged 55-75 years with active or convalescent COVID-19. The sequencing input was peripheral blood. The rearrangement links TRBV7-9 to TRBJ2-6; 7 bases are a match to TRBD1. CDR3 amino acids: CASGQAGANVLTF. The DNA for the CDR3 is TGTGCCAGCGGACAGGCTGGGGCCAACGTCCTGACTTTC. The whole variable domain, filled in from reference TRBV7-9 and TRBJ2-6, reads DTGVSQNPRHKITKRGQNVTFRCDPISEHNRLYWYRQTLGQGPEFLTYFQNEAQLEKSRLLSDRFSAERPKGSFSTLEIQRTEQGDSAMYLCASGQAGANVLTFGAGSRLTVL.